Below are 5 T cell receptor beta chains sequenced from a single sample in a study of CD8 T cells in Susac syndrome. A quantity of about 0.45 to 1 ug RNA underwent reverse transcription using random hexamers. TCRdb processed the immunoSEQ multiplex PCR reads anew with MiXCR; each CDR3 protein has one entry. The sample carries 150,000 to 200,000 distinct CDR3 sequences, about 96% recorded once. Material for sequencing was CD4+ T cells from PBMCs. The receptors originated from a human donor with Susac syndrome.

The chain is built from TRBV11-1 and TRBJ2-5, with TRBD1 matching over 8 bases. V was clipped by 1 base and J by 5 bases; unmatched bases: 9. Germline CDR1 reads SGHAT; CDR2 reads FQDESV (reference sequence). The CDR3 contains 16 residues. The CDR3 reads CASSLVVSRGLETQYF. The CDR3 nucleotides are TGTGCCAGCAGCTTAGTCGTTTCCAGGGGGCTTGAGACCCAGTACTTC.

The rearrangement joins TRBV29-1 to TRBJ2-1, with a possible D match to TRBD1 (5 bases). V dropped 6 bases and J dropped 2 bases, with 20 bases sitting between them. Germline values: CDR1 SQVTM, CDR2 ANQGSEA. This CDR3 has 16 residues. This CDR3 reads CSVKMTATRTYNEQFF. The CDR3, as DNA: TGCAGCGTAAAAATGACAGCGACGAGGACCTACAATGAGCAGTTCTTC.

The V call is TRBV5-4, the J call TRBJ1-4; 8 bases are shared with TRBD1. V shed 3 bases and J 6 bases; nucleotides not matched to a gene: 7. Germline V gene sequence: CDR1 SGHNT, CDR2 YYREEE (reference sequence). The CDR3 is 15 residues long. The CDR3 nucleotides are TGTGCCAGCAGCTCCGGGACAGGAGCGTATGAAAAACTGTTTTTT. This codes for CASSSGTGAYEKLFF.

The rearrangement links TRBV2 to TRBJ1-6; weak D call: TRBD1 (6 bases). CDR3 length equals 14 residues. Deletions cut 6 bases from V and 6 bases from J, with 12 bases between. Germline V lookup: CDR1 SNHLY, CDR2 FYNNEI. In nucleotides, the CDR3 is TGTGCCAGCAGCCAAGGGGGTGTTAATTCACCCCTCCACTTT. Translated: CASSQGGVNSPLHF.

This sequence joins TRBV20-1 and TRBJ1-5; 8 bases line up with TRBD1. Germline V gene sequence: CDR1 DFQATT, CDR2 SNEGSKA (reference sequence). V was clipped by 7 bases and J by 0 bases; unmatched bases: 5. This CDR3 has 14 residues. CDR3 in amino acids: CSVPGQASNQPQHF. The CDR3 DNA reads as TGCAGTGTGCCGGGACAGGCTAGCAATCAGCCCCAGCATTTT.